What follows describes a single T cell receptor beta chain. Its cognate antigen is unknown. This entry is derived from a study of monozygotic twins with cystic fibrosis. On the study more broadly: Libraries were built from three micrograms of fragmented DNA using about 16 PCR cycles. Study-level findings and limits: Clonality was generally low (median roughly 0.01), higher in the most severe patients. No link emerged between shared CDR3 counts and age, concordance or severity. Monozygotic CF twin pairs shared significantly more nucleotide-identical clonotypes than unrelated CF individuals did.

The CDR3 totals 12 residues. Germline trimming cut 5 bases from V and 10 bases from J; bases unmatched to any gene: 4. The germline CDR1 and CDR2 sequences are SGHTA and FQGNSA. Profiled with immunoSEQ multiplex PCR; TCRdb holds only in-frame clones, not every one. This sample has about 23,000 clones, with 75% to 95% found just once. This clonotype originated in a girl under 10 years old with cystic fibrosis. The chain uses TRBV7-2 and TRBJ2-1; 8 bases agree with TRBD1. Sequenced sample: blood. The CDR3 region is CASSIRQGEQFF. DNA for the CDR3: TGTGCCAGCAGCATCAGACAGGGGGAGCAGTTCTTC. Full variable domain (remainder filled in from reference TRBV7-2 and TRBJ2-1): GAGVSQSPSNKVTEKGKDVELRCDPISGHTALYWYRQSLGQGLEFLIYFQGNSAPDKSGLPSDRFSAERTGGSVSTLTIQRTQQEDSAVYLCASSIRQGEQFFGPGTRLTVL.